These 27 T cell receptor beta chains share one sample of origin, sequenced in a study of blood T cell repertoires in COVID-19. Produced via immunoSEQ multiplex PCR; TCRdb's table is partial and in-frame only. The sample shows over 250,000 clones, 80% to 90% of them seen only once. Sample: PBMCs or T cells enriched from blood (not recorded which). Receptor source: a woman between 18 and 29 years old who had recovered from COVID-19.

The chain couples TRBV7-2 to TRBJ2-1; 9 bases fit TRBD2. CDR3 length: 17 residues. Germline assignment: CDR1 SGHTA and CDR2 FQGNSA. V shed 1 base, J shed 3 bases, and the junction held 7 bases outside the gene matches. The CDR3 loop is CASSLGAPTSGYNEQFF. The CDR3 region has the DNA TGTGCCAGCAGCTTAGGGGCCCCGACTAGCGGCTACAATGAGCAGTTCTTC.

The rearrangement uses TRBV29-1 and TRBJ1-1, with a possible D match to TRBD1 (6 bases). Germline CDR1 and CDR2: SQVTM and ANQGSEA. Trimming cost V 2 bases and J 1 base, with 8 bases left between them. The CDR3 is 13 amino acids. The CDR3 DNA follows: TGCAGCGTTGAACGGGACACGAACACTGAAGCTTTCTTT. It yields the protein CSVERDTNTEAFF.

This chain connects TRBV6-1 to TRBJ2-5; 7 bases line up with TRBD2. Trimming at V came to 1 base and at J to 2 bases, leaving 7 bases not matched to a gene. The CDR3 contains 16 residues. Germline CDR1 reads MNHNS; CDR2 reads SASEGT. The CDR3, as DNA: TGTGCCAGCAGTGAAGTGGCGGGAGCCGGACAAGAGACCCAGTACTTC. It translates to CASSEVAGAGQETQYF.

This rearrangement joins TRBV5-4 to TRBJ2-7, with 10 bases matching TRBD1. The CDR3 has 14 residues. J gave up 5 bases and V 4 bases, and 6 bases lay outside the gene matches. The germline gives CDR1 SGHNT, CDR2 YYREEE (reference sequence). The chain's CDR3 is CASSRGTGDNEQYF. The CDR3 bases are TGTGCCAGCAGCCGGGGGACAGGGGACAACGAGCAGTACTTC.

The table lists this clone with a few counts. The chain has TRBV18 and TRBJ2-7; 7 bases align to TRBD1. The germline V gene has CDR1 KGHSH and CDR2 LQKENI. The CDR3 has 16 amino acids. V gave up 1 base and J gave up 4 bases; unmatched junction bases: 10. The CDR3 here is CASSPLDRHSTYEQYF. The CDR3 DNA reads TGTGCCAGCTCACCACTGGACAGGCACTCCACGTACGAGCAGTACTTC. Combining the CDR3 with reference TRBV18 and TRBJ2-7 gives the whole variable domain NAGVMQNPRHLVRRRGQEARLRCSPMKGHSHVYWYRQLPEEGLKFMVYLQKENIIDESGMPKERFSAEFPKEGPSILRIQQVVRGDSAAYFCASSPLDRHSTYEQYFGPGTRLTVT.

This clone was seen a few times. The chain combines TRBV5-4 with TRBJ2-3; unclear D gene. This CDR3 region has 15 residues. The germline V gene encodes CDR1 SGHNT and CDR2 YYREEE (reference sequence). V was shortened by 0 bases and J by 0 bases, with 8 bases between the two germline ends. This chain's CDR3 is CASSLEQHSTDTQYF. The CDR3 region has the DNA TGTGCCAGCAGCTTGGAACAGCATAGCACAGATACGCAGTATTTT.

The chain joins TRBV7-6 to TRBJ2-1; 10 bases are shared with TRBD2. Per the germline V gene, CDR1 is SGHVS and CDR2 is FNYEAQ. The CDR3 extends over 17 amino acids. The V and J ends lost 1 base and 1 base, in that order; junction bases with no gene match: 4. This CDR3 is CASSLVSGRNSYNEQFF. Written as DNA, the CDR3 is TGTGCCAGCAGCTTAGTTAGCGGGAGGAATTCCTACAATGAGCAGTTCTTC.

DNA of the CDR3: TGCGCCAGCAGAAGGGGACAGGCGAACACTGAAGCTTTCTTT. Translation: CASRRGQANTEAFF. The chain employs TRBV5-1 and TRBJ1-1, with 8 bases identical to TRBD1. Germline assignment: CDR1 SGHRS and CDR2 YFSETQ. This CDR3 contains 14 residues. The trim removed 5 bases at V and 1 base at J, leaving 4 bases unmatched.

V is TRBV28 and J is TRBJ1-1; D perhaps matches TRBD1 (6 bases). Trimming took 7 bases from V and 4 from J, leaving 16 bases between them. The CDR3 is 14 residues long. The germline V gene has CDR1 MDHEN and CDR2 SYDVKM. The CDR3 DNA reads TGTGCCAGCAAACAGGGAGAAAGGGGCACTGAAGCTTTCTTT. It encodes CASKQGERGTEAFF. Together with reference TRBV28 and TRBJ1-1, the CDR3 gives the full variable domain: DVKVTQSSRYLVKRTGEKVFLECVQDMDHENMFWYRQDPGLGLRLIYFSYDVKMKEKGDIPEGYSVSREKKERFSLILESASTNQTSMYLCASKQGERGTEAFFGQGTRLTVV.

The chain has TRBV20-1 and TRBJ2-5, with a tentative D call TRBD1 (5 bases). CDR1 DFQATT and CDR2 SNEGSKA come from the germline V gene (reference sequence). The V gene lost 3 bases and the J gene lost 3 bases, with 11 bases spanning the gap. The CDR3 covers 13 residues. The CDR3 loop is CSASKQAEETQYF. The CDR3 DNA follows: TGCAGTGCTAGTAAACAGGCTGAAGAGACCCAGTACTTC.

This rearrangement joins TRBV7-9 to TRBJ2-3, with a weak D call TRBD1 (6 bases). CDR1 and CDR2 (germline): SEHNR, FQNEAQ (reference sequence). This CDR3 comprises 15 residues. Trimming removed 6 bases at V and 3 bases at J, with 16 bases between. In DNA form, the CDR3 reads TGTGCCAGCAGTCCCCCGGGACACCGGACAGATACGCAGTATTTT. It is translated as CASSPPGHRTDTQYF.

J is TRBJ2-7 and V is TRBV9; possible D gene TRBD1, 6 bases. The CDR3 covers 15 residues. The V gene's germline CDR1 is SGDLS and CDR2 YYNGEE. Trimming stripped 5 bases from V and 6 bases from J, with 21 bases between. The CDR3 region is CASRSPGTTPIEQYF. In DNA form, the CDR3 reads TGTGCCAGCAGGTCCCCCGGGACAACCCCTATCGAGCAGTACTTC.

V usage is TRBV5-8 and J usage is TRBJ1-2; TRBD1 might be the D (5 bases). From germline, CDR1 is SGHTS and CDR2 YDEGEE. The CDR3 consists of 15 residues. V lost 1 base and J lost 6, with 16 bases in between. The CDR3, as DNA: TGTGCCAGCAGCTTGTGGAGGGGCCCAACCGATGGCTACACCTTC. Residues: CASSLWRGPTDGYTF.

The chain combines TRBV7-2 with TRBJ1-1; 8 positions agree with TRBD1. V was pared by 5 bases and J by 1 base, with 6 bases of the junction left unmatched. From germline, CDR1 is SGHTA and CDR2 FQGNSA. CDR3 length: 15 amino acids. CDR3 amino acids: CASSNQGARNTEAFF. CDR3 sequence (DNA): TGTGCCAGCAGCAACCAGGGGGCGCGGAACACTGAAGCTTTCTTT.

There are a few counts of this clone. V gene TRBV4-3 combines with J gene TRBJ2-7; 9 positions match TRBD1. The germline V gene encodes CDR1 LGHNA and CDR2 YSLEER. V lost 1 base, J lost 4 bases, and 8 bases stayed unmatched. This CDR3 is built from 16 residues. Here the CDR3 DNA reads TGCGCCAGCAGCCAAGGAGATCGACAGGGGGGTTACGAGCAGTACTTC. Encoded protein: CASSQGDRQGGYEQYF.

This sequence joins TRBV19 and TRBJ1-1, with a tentative D call TRBD1 (5 bases). The germline gives CDR1 LNHDA, CDR2 SQIVND (reference sequence). The V gene lost 6 bases and the J gene lost 4 bases, with 15 bases spanning the gap. This CDR3 comprises 14 residues. The DNA of the CDR3 is TGTGCCAGTAGACCCTTCGGGGGTGGCACTGAAGCTTTCTTT. Its translation is CASRPFGGGTEAFF.

This clone was counted once. V and J are TRBV9 and TRBJ1-5; 7 bases are shared with TRBD1. Germline loops: CDR1 SGDLS, CDR2 YYNGEE. J lost 4 bases, V lost 3 bases, and 4 bases had no gene match. This CDR3 comprises 14 residues. The CDR3 DNA is TGTGCCAGCAGCGAGGGACAGAGGAATCAGCCCCAGCATTTT. Amino acid sequence: CASSEGQRNQPQHF.

The sample holds one count of this clone. The rearrangement joins TRBV6-5 to TRBJ1-2, with D maybe TRBD1 (6 bases). Trimming cost V 6 bases and J 2 bases, with 10 bases left between them. The CDR3 is made up of 13 amino acids. CDR1 is MNHEY and CDR2 is SVGAGI in the germline V gene. CDR3 region: CASSRTVNYGYTF. CDR3 nucleotides: TGTGCCAGCAGCCGGACAGTAAACTATGGCTACACCTTC.

Concerning this clone itself: Other DNA sequences in this specimen translate into the identical CDR3. V and J are TRBV7-3 and TRBJ2-2; D not certain. V lost 2 bases and J 6 bases, leaving 4 bases between the germline ends. The CDR3 contains 12 residues. CDR1 SGHTA and CDR2 FQGTGA come from the germline V gene. CDR3 sequence: CASSLEAGELFF. The CDR3 DNA is TGTGCCAGCAGCTTAGAGGCCGGGGAGCTGTTTTTT.

The chain uses TRBV4-3 and TRBJ2-7, with D perhaps TRBD1 (5 bases). Germline V gene data show CDR1 as LGHNA and CDR2 as YSLEER. The CDR3 loop spans 18 amino acids. V lost 1 base to trimming and J lost 5 bases, with 24 bases between them. CDR3 nucleotide sequence: TGCGCCAGCAGCCAAGCAATACATGGAAACACTGGGGCCGACGAGCAGTACTTC. Protein product: CASSQAIHGNTGADEQYF.

Only one count was recorded for this clone. The chain links TRBV5-6 to TRBJ2-1; TRBD2 matches at 8 bases. The V and J ends lost 0 bases and 10 bases, in that order; junction bases with no gene match: 12. From germline, CDR1 is SGHDT and CDR2 YYEEEE. This CDR3 is 16 amino acids long. The CDR3 bases are TGTGCCAGCAGCTTGGCCGGCGGGAGGACCCACGAGGAGCAGTTCTTC. Amino acid sequence: CASSLAGGRTHEEQFF.

This chain joins TRBV27 and TRBJ1-4; D is unclear. The length of the CDR3 is 15 residues. Trimming shortened V by 8 bases and J by 3 bases, and 16 bases separated the two germline ends. The germline CDR1 and CDR2 sequences are MNHEY and SMNVEV (reference sequence). CDR3 nucleotide sequence: TGTGCCAGCGCCCAGGTCCCACTTTCTAATGAAAAACTGTTTTTT. Protein product: CASAQVPLSNEKLFF.

The chain carries TRBV4-3 and TRBJ1-2; TRBD1 might be the D (6 bases). The CDR3 is 17 amino acids. The V gene's germline CDR1 is LGHNA and CDR2 YSLEER. Trimming pared 0 bases from V and 8 bases from J, leaving 22 bases between. CDR3 in DNA: TGCGCCAGCAGCCAAGATCAAACGTCAGGGGATCTGAGAGGCTACACCTTC. It codes for CASSQDQTSGDLRGYTF.

The rearrangement links TRBV5-1 to TRBJ1-2; a weak D match, TRBD1 (5 bases). V lost 0 bases and J 6 bases, leaving 9 bases between the germline ends. The CDR3 extends over 13 amino acids. Germline V lookup: CDR1 SGHRS, CDR2 YFSETQ. The CDR3 region is CASSLETDHGYTF. The CDR3 DNA is TGCGCCAGCAGCTTGGAGACAGACCATGGCTACACCTTC.

This chain joins TRBV4-1 and TRBJ2-5; TRBD2 matches 7 bases. The trim removed 1 base at V and 0 bases at J, leaving 5 bases unmatched. Germline V CDR1 and CDR2: MGHRA, YSYEKL. The CDR3 is 16 amino acids. The CDR3 DNA reads as TGCGCCAGCAGCCAAGCCCCGCGGGGGAACCAAGAGACCCAGTACTTC. Encoded protein: CASSQAPRGNQETQYF.

The chain carries TRBV7-3 and TRBJ2-1, with D perhaps TRBD2 (5 bases). Between the trimmed V and J ends, which lost 5 bases and 4 bases, there was a span of 15 bases. The CDR3 runs 15 residues. CDR1 is SGHTA and CDR2 is FQGTGA in the germline V gene. CDR3 nucleotide sequence: TGTGCCAGCAGCATAGGACTCTTGGTATACAATGAGCAGTTCTTC. Its protein product is CASSIGLLVYNEQFF.

This chain joins TRBV30 and TRBJ1-1; 10 bases are shared with TRBD1. V dropped 0 bases and J dropped 12; count of bases not matched to a gene: 7. CDR1 and CDR2 (germline): GTSNPN, SVGIG (reference sequence). This CDR3 is built from 13 residues. The DNA of the CDR3 is TGTGCCTGGAGTGTGACAGGGGGCGCCGTTACTTTCTTT. It specifies CAWSVTGGAVTFF.